The source of this T cell receptor beta chain is a study of T cells after yellow fever vaccination. The study's findings and limits: The secondary response was weaker but peaked faster, day 5 versus 15.

The CDR3 totals 15 residues. J gave up 4 bases and V 5 bases, and 6 bases lay outside the gene matches. Looked up from germline, CDR1 is MNHEY and CDR2 is SMNVEV (reference sequence). This clonotype came up a few times. Its antigen is as yet unknown. Making TCR cDNA involved 5'RACE template switching, which added UMIs and a universal primer site. Using its own MiXCR run on the 5' RACE reads, TCRdb lists one record per CDR3 protein. The table shows about 170,000 distinct CDR3 sequences, with roughly 9.6% occurring only once. The sequenced sample was CD8+ T cells sorted from PBMCs, obtained 15 days after the yellow fever booster vaccination. The sequence was obtained from a young man who received the YFV17D yellow fever vaccine. This chain connects TRBV27 to TRBJ1-5; 9 bases align to TRBD1. CDR3 sequence (DNA): TGTGCCAGCAGTGAGGGACAGGGACGGAATCAGCCCCAGCATTTT. Translated: CASSEGQGRNQPQHF.